What follows is one T cell receptor (beta chain) and its context. These data originate in a study of CD8 T cells in Susac syndrome. Reverse transcription used about 0.45 to 1 ug RNA and random hexamers. TCRdb redid the calling of the immunoSEQ multiplex PCR reads with MiXCR, one entry per CDR3 protein. This sample carries about 200,000 distinct CDR3 sequences, almost 96% of them seen once, and the ten largest clones take approximately 0.1%. Germline-derived CDR1 and CDR2 are MNHEY and SMNVEV (reference sequence). CDR3 length: 14 amino acids. Trimming removed 4 bases at V and 0 bases at J, with 8 bases between.

The sample was CD4+ T cells from PBMCs. V usage is TRBV27 and J usage is TRBJ2-3, with D hard to call. The receptor was isolated from a human donor with multiple sclerosis. The CDR3 sequence is CASSYSTSTDTQYF. Written as DNA, the CDR3 is TGTGCCAGCAGTTACAGCACTAGCACAGATACGCAGTATTTT.